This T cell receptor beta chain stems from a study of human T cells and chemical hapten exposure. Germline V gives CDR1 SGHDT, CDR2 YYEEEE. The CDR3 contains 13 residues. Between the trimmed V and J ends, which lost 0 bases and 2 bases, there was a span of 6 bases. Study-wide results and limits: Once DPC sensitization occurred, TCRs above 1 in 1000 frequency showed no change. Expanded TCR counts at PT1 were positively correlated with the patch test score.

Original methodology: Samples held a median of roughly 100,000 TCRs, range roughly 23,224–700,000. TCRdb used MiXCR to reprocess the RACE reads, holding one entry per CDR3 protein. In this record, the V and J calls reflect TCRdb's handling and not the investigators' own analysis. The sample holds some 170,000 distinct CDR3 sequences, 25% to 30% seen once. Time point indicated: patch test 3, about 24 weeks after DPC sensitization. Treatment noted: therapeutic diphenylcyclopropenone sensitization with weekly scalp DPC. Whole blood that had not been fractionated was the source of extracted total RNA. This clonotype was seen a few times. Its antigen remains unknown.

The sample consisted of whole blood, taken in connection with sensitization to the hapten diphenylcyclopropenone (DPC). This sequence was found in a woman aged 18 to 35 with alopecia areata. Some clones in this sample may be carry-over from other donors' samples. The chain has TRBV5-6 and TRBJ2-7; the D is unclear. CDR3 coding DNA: TGTGCCAGCAGCTTGGTTCGGCCCTACGAGCAGTACTTC. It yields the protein CASSLVRPYEQYF.